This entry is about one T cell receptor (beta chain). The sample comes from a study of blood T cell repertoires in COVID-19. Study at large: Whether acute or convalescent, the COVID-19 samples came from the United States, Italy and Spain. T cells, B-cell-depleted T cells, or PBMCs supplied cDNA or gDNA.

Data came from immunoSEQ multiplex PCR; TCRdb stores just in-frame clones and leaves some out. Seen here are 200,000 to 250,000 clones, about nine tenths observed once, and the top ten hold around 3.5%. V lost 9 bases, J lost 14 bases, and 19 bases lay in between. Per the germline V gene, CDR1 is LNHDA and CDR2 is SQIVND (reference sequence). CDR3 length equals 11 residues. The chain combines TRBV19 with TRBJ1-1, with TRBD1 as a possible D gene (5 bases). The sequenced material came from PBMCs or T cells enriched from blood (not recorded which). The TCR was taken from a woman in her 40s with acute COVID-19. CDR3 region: CASRARGSEFF. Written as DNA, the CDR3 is TGTGCCAGCCGGGCTAGGGGTAGTGAGTTCTTT.